This paragraph covers one T cell receptor beta chain sequence. Its antigen is unknown. Germline V CDR1 and CDR2: SGHTA, FQGTGA. V lost 3 bases and J 8 bases, leaving 17 bases between the germline ends. The CDR3 has 15 residues. TCRB transcripts that were expressed got sequenced, as all of the isolated RNA had been reverse transcribed. Libraries were prepared by immunoSEQ multiplex PCR; TCRdb keeps only in-frame clonotypes and omits some of them. The data contain some 700,000 clones, about an eighth of them singletons. These data come from a study of beta chain features in type 1 diabetes. Study overall: There was similarity between patients and healthy donors in age, gender and cell yields. Findings and limits, study-wide: Highly expressing activated T cells could be over-counted with a cDNA template. Researchers report that Type 1 diabetes patients had moderately but significantly shorter TCRB CDR3s across all four CD4+ subsets.

Blood was collected once per donor into heparin, averaging approximately 110 mL. The source is a man in his late teens or twenties with type 1 diabetes. Input material: naive CD4+ T cells from blood. V usage is TRBV7-3 and J usage is TRBJ2-1; tentatively, D is TRBD1 (8 bases). Here the CDR3 reads CASSFAQGGIDEQFF. The CDR3 DNA reads as TGTGCCAGCAGCTTTGCACAGGGGGGGATCGATGAGCAGTTCTTC.